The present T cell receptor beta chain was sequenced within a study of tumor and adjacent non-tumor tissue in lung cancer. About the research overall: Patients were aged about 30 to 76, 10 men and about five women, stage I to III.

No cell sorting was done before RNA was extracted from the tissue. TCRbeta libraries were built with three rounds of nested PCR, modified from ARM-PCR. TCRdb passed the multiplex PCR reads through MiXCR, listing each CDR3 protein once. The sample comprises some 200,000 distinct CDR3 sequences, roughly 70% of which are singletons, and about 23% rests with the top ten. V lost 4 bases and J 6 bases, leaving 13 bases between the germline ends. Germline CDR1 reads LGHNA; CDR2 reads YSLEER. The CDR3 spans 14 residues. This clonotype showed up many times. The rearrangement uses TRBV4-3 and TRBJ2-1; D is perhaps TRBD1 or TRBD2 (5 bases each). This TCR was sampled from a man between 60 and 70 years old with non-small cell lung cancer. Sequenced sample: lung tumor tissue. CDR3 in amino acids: CASSPGTSFNEQFF. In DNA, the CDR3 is TGCGCCAGCAGCCCGGGGACCTCTTTCAATGAGCAGTTCTTC.